This TCR beta chain was captured by sequencing in a study of beta chain features in type 1 diabetes. Study findings and constraints: Whether TCRB rearrangement is influenced by HLA type was left unresolved in this analysis. Shorter TCRB CDR3s, moderately but significantly so, marked every one of the four CD4+ subsets in Type 1 diabetes patients.

The sequenced template was cDNA made from the entire isolated RNA. The data were produced by immunoSEQ multiplex PCR, yet TCRdb's version contains in-frame clones alone and is incomplete. In the table there are about 640,000 clones, roughly 12% of which are singletons. There are a few counts of this clone. Its target is unknown. The CDR3 covers 17 residues. Germline assignment: CDR1 GTSNPN and CDR2 SVGIG (reference sequence). With 0 bases clipped from V and 10 bases from J, the junction kept 13 bases outside the gene matches. The receptor comes from a man aged 25-40 years with type 1 diabetes. Source material: naive CD4+ T cells from blood. The V call is TRBV30, the J call TRBJ2-1, with 12 bases fitting TRBD2. The CDR3 sequence: CAWSVPGRLAGGREQFF. CDR3 DNA: TGTGCCTGGAGTGTACCCGGTCGGCTAGCGGGGGGGCGAGAGCAGTTCTTC.